This T cell receptor beta chain appears in the sequencing data of a study of beta chain features in type 1 diabetes. Sequencing targeted expressed TCRB transcripts, as all isolated RNA had been reverse transcribed. Profiled with immunoSEQ multiplex PCR; TCRdb holds only in-frame clones, not every one. The sample contains under 850,000 clones, about an eighth of which appear only once. Trimming cost V 2 bases and J 6 bases, with 10 bases left between them. The CDR3 has 13 residues. CDR1 SGHNT and CDR2 YYREEE come from the germline V gene (reference sequence). General study points: Compared with healthy donors, patients appeared to share more similar naive, central memory and regulatory TCRB repertoires. Among all four CD4+ subsets, Type 1 diabetes patients had TCRB CDR3s that were moderately but significantly shorter.

This clone was counted a few times. What it recognizes is unknown. The sequence was collected from a man in his late teens or twenties with type 1 diabetes. Specimen: naive CD4+ T cells from blood. The chain joins TRBV5-4 to TRBJ2-3; D not certain. The CDR3 protein is CASSLKELDTQYF. The DNA for the CDR3 is TGTGCCAGCAGCTTAAAGGAATTGGATACGCAGTATTTT.